This TCR beta chain comes out of a study of T cell responses to AZD1222 COVID-19 vaccine. As for the study in general: Pooling covered second doses at about 4 or about 12 weeks.

Some clones are missing from TCRdb's copy, which holds only in-frame ones; the method was immunoSEQ multiplex PCR. The profile covers 100,000 or so clones, with approximately 90% appearing a single time and about 9.1% taken by the ten largest. The V end lost 6 bases, the J end lost 5 bases, and 16 bases lay between the germline ends. Per germline, CDR1 MNHEY and CDR2 SVGAGI. This CDR3 spans 14 amino acids. The TCR was taken from an adult in good health. The material was peripheral blood, obtained on day 0 of AZD1222 vaccination. The chain combines TRBV6-5 with TRBJ2-5; D gene uncertain. CDR3 coding DNA: TGTGCCAGCAGCTCTCCGAGGACGTGGGAGACCCAGTACTTC. Protein product: CASSSPRTWETQYF.